This passage covers 11 T cell receptor beta chains from one sample sequenced in a study of tumor and adjacent non-tumor tissue in lung cancer. The library came from three nested PCR rounds adapted from ARM-PCR protocols. TCRdb recomputed calls from the multiplex PCR reads with MiXCR, one row per CDR3 protein. Of 70,000 to 90,000 distinct CDR3 sequences detected, over 75% appear once; the ten largest clones hold 13%. No cell sorting was done before RNA was extracted from the tissue. The sample comprised lung tumor tissue. The receptors stem from a woman in her 50s with non-small cell lung cancer.

The rearrangement joins TRBV12-3 or TRBV12-4 to TRBJ1-1; D ambiguous. V gave up 1 base and J gave up 2 bases, with 5 bases separating them. This CDR3 comprises 13 residues. The CDR3 region is CASSLVENTEAFF. Here the CDR3 DNA reads TGTGCCAGCAGTTTAGTTGAAAACACTGAAGCTTTCTTT.

The rearrangement links TRBV12-3 or TRBV12-4 to TRBJ1-5; D uncertain. There are 14 residues in the CDR3. V was trimmed by 9 bases and J by 5 bases, leaving 17 bases between them. The CDR3 DNA reads TGTGCCAGTAACCTTGATGGGGTAGATCAGCCCCAGCATTTT. This encodes CASNLDGVDQPQHF.

Comment on this clonotype: Germline is not matched at one junction end, which may reflect a read error. V is TRBV20-1 and J is TRBJ2-7; D possibly corresponds to TRBD2 (6 bases). This CDR3 is built from 15 residues. The germline gives CDR1 DFQATT, CDR2 SNEGSKA (reference sequence). The CDR3 DNA reads TGCAGTGCTGGAGGGTCCGGGACTTTCACCTACGGGCAGTACTTC. The encoded protein is CSAGGSGTFTYGQYF.

For this clonotype: At one end, the junction sequence differs from germline, possibly due to a read error. V and J are TRBV13 and TRBJ1-6, with TRBD1 identical over 7 bases. Germline-derived CDR1 and CDR2 are PRHDT and FYEKMQ (reference sequence). The CDR3 is 15 residues long. The CDR3 here is CASRRQGSYISPLHF. For the CDR3, the DNA is TGTGCCAGTAGGCGACAGGGTTCCTATATTTCACCCCTCCATTTT.

For this clonotype: This CDR3 is missing its conserved last phenylalanine or tryptophan, likely due to a read error. This chain connects TRBV5-1 to TRBJ2-7; 8 nucleotides line up with TRBD1. The CDR3 has 13 residues. Per the germline V gene, CDR1 is SGHRS and CDR2 is YFSETQ. Here the CDR3 reads CASLAGGYNEQYY. CDR3 in DNA: TGCGCCAGCCTGGCAGGGGGCTACAACGAACAGTACTAC.

As regards this clonotype: Mismatch with germline at one junction end may stem from a read error. CDR3 protein: CSASFGGDYNEHLF. The CDR3 coding sequence is TGCAGTGCTAGCTTCGGGGGAGACTACAATGAGCACCTCTTC. J is TRBJ2-1 and V is TRBV20-1; a possible D gene is TRBD2 (6 bases). The CDR3 is 14 amino acids. The germline V gene has CDR1 DFQATT and CDR2 SNEGSKA (reference sequence).

On this clonotype: One junction end disagrees with the germline gene, perhaps due to a read error. The J gene is TRBJ1-2, the V gene TRBV29-1, with D hard to call. Germline loops: CDR1 SQVTM, CDR2 ANQGSEA. The CDR3 is 14 amino acids. CDR3 amino acids: CSVDKVEDNNGYTF. As DNA, the CDR3 is TGCAGCGTTGACAAGGTAGAGGATAACAATGGCTACACCTTC.

This clonotype was seen only once. Because the CDR3 is missing its conserved closing phenylalanine or tryptophan, this is likely a read error. The chain recombines TRBV29-1 with TRBJ2-7, with D maybe TRBD2 (5 bases). The CDR3 consists of 13 residues. Trimming stripped 8 bases from V and 2 bases from J, with 16 bases between. Germline V CDR1 and CDR2: SQVTM, ANQGSEA. The CDR3 DNA is TGCAGCACCCGAGAGGACTCTACCTACGAGCAGTACTAC. This encodes CSTREDSTYEQYY.

As to this clonotype: One end of the junction is discordant with germline, which a read error may explain. V is TRBV6-2 or TRBV6-3 and J is TRBJ2-4, with D hard to call. Per the germline V gene, CDR1 is MNHEY and CDR2 is SVGEGT. The CDR3 is 13 residues long. DNA of the CDR3: TGTGCCAGCAGTTACTCTACTCCGAACATTCAATACTTC. Protein sequence: CASSYSTPNIQYF.

The rearrangement joins TRBV4-3 to TRBJ2-7; 9 bases agree with TRBD1. Germline CDR1 is LGHNA and CDR2 is YSLEER. The CDR3 covers 17 residues. CDR3 nucleotide sequence: TGCGCTAACAGCCAAGATAGGTCGGGACAGGGCCTCGACGAGCAGTACTTC. Residues: CANSQDRSGQGLDEQYF.

The chain links TRBV12-3 or TRBV12-4 to TRBJ2-5; no firm D call. CDR3 size: 13 residues. The CDR3, as DNA: TGTGTCAGTAGTTTAAGTCCGGGAGAGACCCAGTACTTC. This gives the protein CVSSLSPGETQYF.